This is a list of T cell receptor beta chains from one sample in a study of blood T cell repertoires in COVID-19. Produced via immunoSEQ multiplex PCR; TCRdb's table is partial and in-frame only. In the table there are about 74,000 clones, around nine tenths of which are singletons. The sample comprised peripheral blood. Receptors were obtained from an elderly woman with active or convalescent COVID-19. Each CDR3 is given with its conserved first and last residue. The order of the fields is D gene, J gene, CDR3 length, V gene, CDR3 DNA, CDR3 protein. A D gene is named only where the DNA matches it firmly.

.	TRBJ2-6	14	TRBV2	TGTGCCAGCAGTGACCACTCTGGGGCCAACGTCCTGACTTTC	CASSDHSGANVLTF
.	TRBJ1-5	15	TRBV2	TGTGCCAGCAGTGAAATCTACAGGGTGGGGCAGCCCCAGCATTTT	CASSEIYRVGQPQHF
TRBD1	TRBJ2-1	13	TRBV7-8	TGTGCCAGCAGCCGGGACAGGGCGGGTGAGCAGTTCTTC	CASSRDRAGEQFF
TRBD1	TRBJ1-3	17	TRBV6-1	TGTGCCAGCAGTGCCCCACAGGGGGCCTACTCTGGAAACACCATATATTTT	CASSAPQGAYSGNTIYF
.	TRBJ2-3	15	TRBV7-2	TGTGCCAGCAGCCTAACGTGGGGGGGCCCAGATACGCAGTATTTT	CASSLTWGGPDTQYF
.	TRBJ2-3	12	TRBV6-5	TGTGCCAGCAGTTCCCCCTCGGATACGCAGTATTTT	CASSSPSDTQYF
.	TRBJ1-1	11	TRBV20-1	TGCAGTGCTAGATCCGACACTGAAGCTTTCTTT	CSARSDTEAFF
TRBD2	TRBJ2-1	21	TRBV4-3	TGCGCCAGCAGCCATTATACTGGACTAGCGGGAGGCCGAAGCTCCTACAATGAGCAGTTCTTC	CASSHYTGLAGGRSSYNEQFF
.	TRBJ1-1	14	TRBV5-5	TGTGCCAGCAGCTTGCTCCCCTCGAACACTGAAGCTTTCTTT	CASSLLPSNTEAFF
TRBD2	TRBJ2-1	15	TRBV5-1	TGCGCCAGCAGCTTGACTAGCGGGTCAAACAATGAGCAGTTCTTC	CASSLTSGSNNEQFF
.	TRBJ2-1	16	TRBV5-6	TGTGCCAGCAGGGTTGGAGGTTGGACCCGATCCCATGAGCAGTTCTTC	CASRVGGWTRSHEQFF
.	TRBJ1-1	17	TRBV3-1/TRBV3-2	TGTGCCAGCAGCCAAGGGACGACGGAGGGGAGGTTGACTGAAGCTTTCTTT	CASSQGTTEGRLTEAFF
.	TRBJ2-1	17	TRBV19	TGTGCCAGCCAGAGGGGGCCGGGGGCCTTCACCTACAATGAGCAGTTCTTC	CASQRGPGAFTYNEQFF
.	TRBJ1-5	16	TRBV4-2	TGTGCCAGCAGCCCGGTCGGTCTGAAGACTAATCAGCCCCAGCATTTT	CASSPVGLKTNQPQHF
TRBD1	TRBJ2-2	15	TRBV28	TGTGCCAGCAGCATGACAGGGTCGGGCACCGGGGAGCTGTTTTTT	CASSMTGSGTGELFF
TRBD1	TRBJ2-3	16	TRBV5-1	TGCGCCAGCAGCCCCCGGACAGGGGGCAGCACAGATACGCAGTATTTT	CASSPRTGGSTDTQYF
TRBD1	TRBJ2-4	13	TRBV6-2/TRBV6-3	TGTGCCAGCAGCTTAACAGGGGGCAACATTCAGTACTTC	CASSLTGGNIQYF
TRBD2	TRBJ2-1	15	TRBV7-9	TGTGCCAGCAGGCCTGTAGCGGGAGAGGAGGATGAGCAGTTCTTC	CASRPVAGEEDEQFF
TRBD2	TRBJ2-7	17	TRBV7-2	TGTGCCAGCAGCTTATCAGGGACTAGCGGGAGGCTCTACGAGCAGTACTTC	CASSLSGTSGRLYEQYF
TRBD2	TRBJ2-7	16	TRBV3-1/TRBV3-2	TGTGCCAGCAGCCAAGGACTAGCGGGCGCCTCCTACGAGCAGTACTTC	CASSQGLAGASYEQYF
TRBD1	TRBJ1-1	14	TRBV6-4	TGTGCCAGCAGCGCAACAGGGGGGGACACTGAAGCTTTCTTT	CASSATGGDTEAFF
TRBD2	TRBJ2-5	14	TRBV19	TGTGCCAGTAGTTCGGCCGTGGGAGGGGAGACCCAGTACTTC	CASSSAVGGETQYF
.	TRBJ1-4	14	TRBV27	TGTGCCAGCAGTTTTGTGGGAAGCGGGGAAAAACTGTTTTTT	CASSFVGSGEKLFF
.	TRBJ1-1	14	TRBV9	TGTGCCAGCAGCGTAGAAAGTCAGGGATGGGAAGCTTTCTTT	CASSVESQGWEAFF
.	TRBJ2-1	12	TRBV4-2	TGTGCCAGCAGCCAGGGACTGGATGAGCAGTTCTTC	CASSQGLDEQFF